This is a list of T cell receptor beta chains from one sample in a study of STAT3 mutations in large granular lymphocyte leukemia. Profiling relied on immunoSEQ multiplex PCR, and the TCRdb table lists in-frame clones only, not all of them. The table includes some 1,300 clones, 2.3% detected once. Material for sequencing was PBMCs. These receptors originate from a human donor with T large granular lymphocyte leukemia. Some clones in this sample may be carry-over from other donors' samples. CDR3s include the opening cysteine and the closing phenylalanine or tryptophan. A D gene is named only where the DNA matches it firmly. The size of a clone is reported for some rows only, either as once, few or many, or as a class for expanded clones.

clone size	V gene	J gene	D gene	CDR3 protein	CDR3 DNA
few	TRBV29-1	TRBJ1-2	-	CSVGLDTGYTF	TGCAGCGTTGGCCTGGACACCGGCTACACCTTC
-	TRBV18	TRBJ2-7	TRBD1	CASSPSQGAYEQYF	TGTGCCAGCTCACCAAGCCAGGGGGCGTACGAGCAGTACTTC
few	TRBV7-3	TRBJ1-2	-	CARVSYGYTF	TGTGCCAGGGTTTCCTATGGCTACACCTTC
-	TRBV29-1	TRBJ1-2	-	CSVVLFMNYGYTF	TGCAGCGTTGTGCTCTTCATGAACTATGGCTACACCTTC
few	TRBV4-2	TRBJ2-7	-	CASSSGDLYEQYF	TGTGCCAGCAGTTCAGGGGATCTGTACGAGCAGTACTTC
few	TRBV29-1	TRBJ2-5	-	CSVGTGTPQETQYF	TGCAGCGTCGGTACCGGGACGCCTCAAGAGACCCAGTACTTC
-	TRBV30	TRBJ2-7	TRBD1	CAWSPTGGSYEQYF	TGTGCCTGGAGTCCGACAGGGGGCTCCTACGAGCAGTACTTC
-	TRBV7-2	TRBJ2-3	-	CASSSTDTQYF	TGTGCCAGCAGTTCCACAGATACGCAGTATTTT
medium-sized	TRBV5-6	TRBJ1-1	-	CASSYEQGGTEAFF	TGTGCCAGCAGCTACGAACAGGGCGGAACTGAAGCTTTCTTT
few	TRBV9	TRBJ2-1	-	CASSVRPNEQFF	TGTGCCAGCAGCGTGAGGCCCAATGAGCAGTTCTTC
few	TRBV5-4	TRBJ2-5	TRBD1	CASSLDRDETQYF	TGTGCCAGCAGCCTGGACAGGGATGAGACCCAGTACTTC
-	TRBV30	TRBJ2-3	TRBD1	CAWSQQGAEQYF	TGTGCCTGGAGCCAACAGGGGGCCGAACAGTATTTT
-	TRBV29-1	TRBJ1-1	-	CSVEVFGSAEAFF	TGCAGCGTTGAAGTCTTTGGATCCGCTGAAGCTTTCTTT
-	TRBV7-9	TRBJ1-1	-	CASSLARNTEAFF	TGTGCCAGCAGCTTAGCCAGAAACACTGAAGCTTTCTTT